The clone carrying this TCR beta chain was seen only a few times. The CDR3 sequence is 12 residues long. CDR1 and CDR2 (germline): SGHNT, YYREEE (reference sequence). V lost 3 bases and J 8 bases, leaving 11 bases between the germline ends. The repertoire was sequenced with immunoSEQ multiplex PCR; TCRdb's copy has only in-frame clones and lacks some. Counted here are some 20,000 clones, around nine tenths occurring once; the ten biggest clones make up roughly 10%. The data were taken from a study of blood T cell repertoires in COVID-19. Whole-study context: Samples of COVID-19 (acute and convalescent) were obtained from the United States, Italy and Spain.

This chain links TRBV5-4 with TRBJ1-1; no clear D gene. The TCR sequence derives from a human donor in a cohort sampled during active COVID-19. Sequencing was done on a sample of peripheral blood. CDR3 DNA: TGTGCCAGCAGCTCCTCGGCGGGGGAAGCTTTCTTT. Protein product: CASSSSAGEAFF.